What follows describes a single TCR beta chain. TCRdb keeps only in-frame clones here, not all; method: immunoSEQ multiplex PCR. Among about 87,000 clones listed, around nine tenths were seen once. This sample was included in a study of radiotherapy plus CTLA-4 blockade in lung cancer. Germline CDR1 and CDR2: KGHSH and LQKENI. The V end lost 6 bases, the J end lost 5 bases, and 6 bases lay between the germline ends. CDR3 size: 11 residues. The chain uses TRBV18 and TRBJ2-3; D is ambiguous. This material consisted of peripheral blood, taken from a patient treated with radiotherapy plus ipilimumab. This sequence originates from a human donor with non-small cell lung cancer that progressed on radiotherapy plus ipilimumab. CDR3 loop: CASSEGDTQYF. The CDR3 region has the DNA TGTGCCAGCTCGGAAGGAGATACGCAGTATTTT. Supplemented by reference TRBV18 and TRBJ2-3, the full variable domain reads NAGVMQNPRHLVRRRGQEARLRCSPMKGHSHVYWYRQLPEEGLKFMVYLQKENIIDESGMPKERFSAEFPKEGPSILRIQQVVRGDSAAYFCASSEGDTQYFGPGTRLTVL.